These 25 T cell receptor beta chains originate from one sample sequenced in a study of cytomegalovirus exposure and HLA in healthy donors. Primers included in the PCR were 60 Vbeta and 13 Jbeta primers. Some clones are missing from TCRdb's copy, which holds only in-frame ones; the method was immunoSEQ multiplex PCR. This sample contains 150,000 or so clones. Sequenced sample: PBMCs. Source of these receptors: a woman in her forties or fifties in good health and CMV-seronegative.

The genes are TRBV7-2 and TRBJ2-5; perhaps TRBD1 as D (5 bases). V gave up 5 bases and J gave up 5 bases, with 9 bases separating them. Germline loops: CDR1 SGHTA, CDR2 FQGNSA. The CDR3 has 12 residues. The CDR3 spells CASSKGAETQYF. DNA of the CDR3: TGTGCCAGCAGCAAAGGGGCGGAGACCCAGTACTTC.

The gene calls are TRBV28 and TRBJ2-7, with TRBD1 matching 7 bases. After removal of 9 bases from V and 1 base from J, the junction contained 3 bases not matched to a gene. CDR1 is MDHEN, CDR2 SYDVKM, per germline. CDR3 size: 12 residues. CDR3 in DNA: TGTGCCAGTTCGACAGGGTCCTACGAGCAGTACTTC. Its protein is CASSTGSYEQYF.

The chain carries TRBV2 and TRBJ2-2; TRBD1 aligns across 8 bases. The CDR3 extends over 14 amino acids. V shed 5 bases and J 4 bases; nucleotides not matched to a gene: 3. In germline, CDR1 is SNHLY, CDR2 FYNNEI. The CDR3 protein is CASSRQGRTGELFF. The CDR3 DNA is TGTGCCAGCAGTAGACAGGGGCGCACCGGGGAGCTGTTTTTT.

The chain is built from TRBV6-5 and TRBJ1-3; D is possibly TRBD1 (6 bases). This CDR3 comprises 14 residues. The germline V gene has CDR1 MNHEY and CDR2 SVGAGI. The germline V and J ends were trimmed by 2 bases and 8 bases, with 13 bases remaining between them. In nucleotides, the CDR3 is TGTGCCAGCAGTTACGGGGGCTTCGACGACACCATATATTTT. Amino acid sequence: CASSYGGFDDTIYF.

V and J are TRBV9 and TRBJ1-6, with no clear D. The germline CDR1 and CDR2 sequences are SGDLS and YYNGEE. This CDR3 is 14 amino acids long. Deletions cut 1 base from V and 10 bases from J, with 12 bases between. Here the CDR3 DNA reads TGTGCCAGCAGCGTATTTCGGGGAGACTCACCCCTCCACTTT. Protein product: CASSVFRGDSPLHF.

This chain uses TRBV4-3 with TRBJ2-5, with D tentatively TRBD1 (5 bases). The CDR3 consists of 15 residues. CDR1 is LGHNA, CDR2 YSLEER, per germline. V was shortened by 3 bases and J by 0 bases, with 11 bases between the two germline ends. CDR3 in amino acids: CASSQFHRYQETQYF. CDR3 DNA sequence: TGCGCCAGCAGCCAGTTTCACAGGTACCAAGAGACCCAGTACTTC.

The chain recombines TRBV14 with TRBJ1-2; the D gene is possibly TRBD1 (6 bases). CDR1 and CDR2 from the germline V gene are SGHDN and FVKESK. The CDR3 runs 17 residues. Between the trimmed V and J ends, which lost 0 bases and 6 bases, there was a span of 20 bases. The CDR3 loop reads CASSQDVSGPQGHGYTF. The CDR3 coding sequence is TGTGCCAGCAGCCAAGACGTCTCGGGACCACAGGGCCATGGCTACACCTTC.

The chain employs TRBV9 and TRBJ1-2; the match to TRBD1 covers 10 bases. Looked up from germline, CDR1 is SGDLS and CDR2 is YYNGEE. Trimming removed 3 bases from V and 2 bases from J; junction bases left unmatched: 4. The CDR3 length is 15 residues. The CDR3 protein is CASSGGTGDNYGYTF. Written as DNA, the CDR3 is TGTGCCAGCAGCGGGGGGACAGGGGACAACTATGGCTACACCTTC. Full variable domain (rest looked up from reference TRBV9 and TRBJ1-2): DSGVTQTPKHLITATGQRVTLRCSPRSGDLSVYWYQQSLDQGLQFLIQYYNGEERAKGNILERFSAQQFPDLHSELNLSSLELGDSALYFCASSGGTGDNYGYTFGSGTRLTVV.

For the CDR3, the DNA is TGTGCCAGCAGCCAATCGACAGGGGCACACAGGTTAGAATATAATTCACCCCTCCACTTT. This gives the protein CASSQSTGAHRLEYNSPLHF. V is TRBV4-2 and J is TRBJ1-6, with 8 bases that match TRBD1. CDR1 is LGHNA and CDR2 is YNFKEQ in the germline V gene. Germline trimming cut 2 bases from V and 4 bases from J; bases unmatched to any gene: 16. The CDR3 length is 20 residues.

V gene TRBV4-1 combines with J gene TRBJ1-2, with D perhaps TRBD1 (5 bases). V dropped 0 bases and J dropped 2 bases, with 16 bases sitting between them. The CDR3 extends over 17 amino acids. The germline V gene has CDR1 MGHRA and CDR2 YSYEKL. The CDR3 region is CASSQDRGWGGNYGYTF. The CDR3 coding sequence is TGCGCCAGCAGCCAAGATCGGGGGTGGGGGGGGAACTATGGCTACACCTTC.

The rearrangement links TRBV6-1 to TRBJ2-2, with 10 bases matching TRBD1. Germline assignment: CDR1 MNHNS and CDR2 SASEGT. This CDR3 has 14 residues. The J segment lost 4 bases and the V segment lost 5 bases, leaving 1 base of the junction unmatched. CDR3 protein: CASSRTGGTGELFF. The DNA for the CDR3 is TGTGCCAGCAGTAGGACAGGGGGCACCGGGGAGCTGTTTTTT.

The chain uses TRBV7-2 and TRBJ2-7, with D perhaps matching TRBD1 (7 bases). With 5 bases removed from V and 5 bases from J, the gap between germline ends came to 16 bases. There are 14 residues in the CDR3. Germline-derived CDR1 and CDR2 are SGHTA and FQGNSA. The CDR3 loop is CASSLSGGGDEQYF. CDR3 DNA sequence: TGTGCCAGCAGCCTATCAGGGGGAGGCGACGAGCAGTACTTC. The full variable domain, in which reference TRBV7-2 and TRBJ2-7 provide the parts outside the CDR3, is GAGVSQSPSNKVTEKGKDVELRCDPISGHTALYWYRQSLGQGLEFLIYFQGNSAPDKSGLPSDRFSAERTGGSVSTLTIQRTQQEDSAVYLCASSLSGGGDEQYFGPGTRLTVT.

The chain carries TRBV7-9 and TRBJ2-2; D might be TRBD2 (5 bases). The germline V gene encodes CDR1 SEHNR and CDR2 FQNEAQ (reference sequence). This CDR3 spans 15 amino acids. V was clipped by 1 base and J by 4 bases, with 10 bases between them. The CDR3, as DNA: TGTGCCAGCAGCTTAGGAGTTGCGGGCACCGGGGAGCTGTTTTTT. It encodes CASSLGVAGTGELFF.

CDR3 in amino acids: CASSFRDTGNTIYF. The CDR3 DNA sequence: TGTGCCAGCAGCTTCCGGGACACTGGAAACACCATATATTTT. The chain couples TRBV7-2 to TRBJ1-3; tentatively, D is TRBD1 (6 bases). The CDR3 spans 14 residues. V lost 3 bases, J lost 2 bases, and 8 bases lay in between. Germline loops: CDR1 SGHTA, CDR2 FQGNSA.

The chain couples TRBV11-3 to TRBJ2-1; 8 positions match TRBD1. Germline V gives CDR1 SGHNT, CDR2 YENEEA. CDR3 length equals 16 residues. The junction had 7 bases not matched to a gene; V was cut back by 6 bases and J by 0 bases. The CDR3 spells CASSDLDRASYNEQFF. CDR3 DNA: TGTGCCAGCAGTGATCTGGACAGGGCCTCCTACAATGAGCAGTTCTTC.

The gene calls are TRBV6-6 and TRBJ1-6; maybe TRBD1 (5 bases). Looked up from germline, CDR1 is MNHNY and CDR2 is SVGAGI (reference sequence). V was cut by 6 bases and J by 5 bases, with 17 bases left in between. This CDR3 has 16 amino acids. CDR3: CASRRETGEDNSPLHF. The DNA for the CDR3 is TGTGCCAGCAGGAGAGAAACAGGCGAAGATAATTCACCCCTCCACTTT.

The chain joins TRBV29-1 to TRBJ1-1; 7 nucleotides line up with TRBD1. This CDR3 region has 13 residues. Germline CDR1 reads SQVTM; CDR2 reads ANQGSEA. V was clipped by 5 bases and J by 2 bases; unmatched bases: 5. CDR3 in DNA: TGCAGCGTTTCCGGGACAGCCAACACTGAAGCTTTCTTT. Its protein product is CSVSGTANTEAFF.

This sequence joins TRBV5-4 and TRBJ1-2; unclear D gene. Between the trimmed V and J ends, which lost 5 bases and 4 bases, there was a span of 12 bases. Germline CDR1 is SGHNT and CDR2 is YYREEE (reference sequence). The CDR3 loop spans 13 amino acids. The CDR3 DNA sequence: TGTGCCAGCAGACCAGACACCAGCTATGGCTACACCTTC. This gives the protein CASRPDTSYGYTF.

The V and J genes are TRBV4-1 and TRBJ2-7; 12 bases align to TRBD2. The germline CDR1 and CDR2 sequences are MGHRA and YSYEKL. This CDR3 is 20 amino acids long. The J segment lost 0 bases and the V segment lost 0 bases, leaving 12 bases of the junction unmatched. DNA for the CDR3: TGCGCCAGCAGCCAAGATCCGCGACTAGCGGGAGAGGGGGACTCCTACGAGCAGTACTTC. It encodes CASSQDPRLAGEGDSYEQYF.

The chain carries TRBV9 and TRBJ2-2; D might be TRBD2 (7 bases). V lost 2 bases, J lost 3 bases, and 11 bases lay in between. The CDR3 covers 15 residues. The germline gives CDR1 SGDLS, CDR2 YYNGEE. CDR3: CASSVGGAYTGELFF. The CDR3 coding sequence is TGTGCCAGCAGCGTGGGGGGGGCCTACACCGGGGAGCTGTTTTTT. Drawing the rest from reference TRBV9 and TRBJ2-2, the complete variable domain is DSGVTQTPKHLITATGQRVTLRCSPRSGDLSVYWYQQSLDQGLQFLIQYYNGEERAKGNILERFSAQQFPDLHSELNLSSLELGDSALYFCASSVGGAYTGELFFGEGSRLTVL.

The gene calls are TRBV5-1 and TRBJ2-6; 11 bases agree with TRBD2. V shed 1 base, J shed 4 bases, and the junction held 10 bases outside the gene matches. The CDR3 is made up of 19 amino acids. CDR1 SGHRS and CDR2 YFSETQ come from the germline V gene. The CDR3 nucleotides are TGCGCCAGCAGCTTGACCTTACTAGCGGGGGCGGGAGGGGCCAACGTCCTGACTTTC. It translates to CASSLTLLAGAGGANVLTF. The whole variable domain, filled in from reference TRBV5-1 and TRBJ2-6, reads KAGVTQTPRYLIKTRGQQVTLSCSPISGHRSVSWYQQTPGQGLQFLFEYFSETQRNKGNFPGRFSGRQFSNSRSEMNVSTLELGDSALYLCASSLTLLAGAGGANVLTFGAGSRLTVL.

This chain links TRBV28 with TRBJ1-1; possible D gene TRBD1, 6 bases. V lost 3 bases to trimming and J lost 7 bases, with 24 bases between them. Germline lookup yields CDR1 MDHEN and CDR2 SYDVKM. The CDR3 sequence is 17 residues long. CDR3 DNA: TGTGCCAGCAGTTTCAGGGCCAGGGGAGTACGAGTTGGTGAAGCTTTCTTT. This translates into CASSFRARGVRVGEAFF.

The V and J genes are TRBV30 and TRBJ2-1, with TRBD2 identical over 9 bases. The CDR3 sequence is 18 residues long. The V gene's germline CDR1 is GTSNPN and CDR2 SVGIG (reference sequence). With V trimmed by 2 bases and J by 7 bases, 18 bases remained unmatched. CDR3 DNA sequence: TGTGCCTGGAGTCGGGGGGCTAGCGGGGCCACGTGGGGGAATGAGCAGTTCTTC. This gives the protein CAWSRGASGATWGNEQFF. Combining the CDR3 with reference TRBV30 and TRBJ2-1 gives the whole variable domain SQTIHQWPATLVQPVGSPLSLECTVEGTSNPNLYWYRQAAGRGLQLLFYSVGIGQISSEVPQNLSASRPQDRQFILSSKKLLLSDSGFYLCAWSRGASGATWGNEQFFGPGTRLTVL.

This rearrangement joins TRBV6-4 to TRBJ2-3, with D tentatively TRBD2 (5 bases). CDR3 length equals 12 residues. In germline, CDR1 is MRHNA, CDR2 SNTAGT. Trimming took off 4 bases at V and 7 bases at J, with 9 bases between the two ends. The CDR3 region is CASSADSNTQYF. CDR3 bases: TGTGCCAGCAGTGCGGACTCTAATACGCAGTATTTT.

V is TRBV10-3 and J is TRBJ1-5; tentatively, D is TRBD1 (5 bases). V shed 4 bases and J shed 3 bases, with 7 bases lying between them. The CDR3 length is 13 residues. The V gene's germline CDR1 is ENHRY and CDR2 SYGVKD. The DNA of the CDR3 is TGTGCCATCAGTGGACAGTTCAATCAGCCCCAGCATTTT. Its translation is CAISGQFNQPQHF.